These 3 T cell receptor beta chains were sequenced from one sample in a study of blood T cell repertoires in COVID-19. TCRdb's copy holds only in-frame clones and misses some; the assay was immunoSEQ multiplex PCR. The table lists about 150,000 clones, roughly 84% of them singletons, with approximately 10% in the top ten. Sample: peripheral blood. Receptor source: a man in his 70s with active or convalescent COVID-19.

CDR3 nucleotides: TGTGCCACCAGTGACCTTGCAACTAGCGGGGGGCGGCCCGGCGCGGGTGAGCAGTTCTTC. This codes for CATSDLATSGGRPGAGEQFF. The chain joins TRBV24-1 to TRBJ2-1; TRBD2 matches at 12 bases. The J segment lost 9 bases and the V segment lost 4 bases, leaving 21 bases of the junction unmatched. There are 20 residues in the CDR3. Germline loops: CDR1 KGHDR, CDR2 SFDVKD.

The rearrangement joins TRBV15 to TRBJ2-7; 10 nucleotides line up with TRBD1. The germline V gene encodes CDR1 LNHNV and CDR2 YYDKDF (reference sequence). This CDR3 is built from 16 residues. The V gene end was trimmed by 4 bases and the J gene end by 9 bases; junction bases not matched to a gene: 15. CDR3 in amino acids: CATSKLPPDRGFRQYF. As DNA, the CDR3 is TGTGCCACCAGCAAGCTCCCCCCGGACAGGGGGTTTCGGCAGTACTTC.

The chain couples TRBV27 to TRBJ2-5, with 7 nucleotides matching TRBD1. J was trimmed by 5 bases and V by 1 base; bases with no gene match: 10. The germline V gene encodes CDR1 MNHEY and CDR2 SMNVEV (reference sequence). The CDR3 runs 16 residues. CDR3 sequence reads: CASSLFLQGSSETQYF. In nucleotides, the CDR3 is TGTGCCAGCAGTTTATTCCTACAGGGGAGTAGCGAGACCCAGTACTTC.